Presented here are 22 T cell receptor beta chains from one specimen sequenced in a study of long-term antiretroviral therapy in people with HIV. The assay, immunoSEQ v3.0, was run at survey level. Here immunoSEQ multiplex PCR was the method, and the copy in TCRdb shows in-frame clones only, minus some. The table shows about 33,000 clones, with approximately 96% occurring only once. Here the sequenced sample was unsorted PBMCs, taken 6.6 years after starting antiretroviral therapy. These receptors were obtained from a man aged 30-40 years with HIV.

The V and J genes are TRBV6-6 and TRBJ2-7, with no clear D. Germline assignment: CDR1 MNHNY and CDR2 SVGAGI (reference sequence). The CDR3 spans 11 residues. The V end lost 2 bases, the J end lost 3 bases, and 2 bases lay between the germline ends. The CDR3 protein is CASSYRYEQYF. CDR3 DNA sequence: TGTGCCAGCAGTTACCGCTACGAGCAGTACTTC.

This rearrangement joins TRBV5-1 to TRBJ2-2; D not resolved. CDR1 and CDR2 (germline): SGHRS, YFSETQ. Trimming shortened V by 4 bases and J by 6 bases, and 10 bases separated the two germline ends. The CDR3 loop spans 13 amino acids. The CDR3 region has the DNA TGCGCCAGCAGCACAGACCGTTCCGGGGAGCTGTTTTTT. Amino acid sequence: CASSTDRSGELFF.

The CDR3 loop reads CASSLNSNQPQHF. In DNA, the CDR3 is TGTGCCAGTAGTCTCAATAGCAATCAGCCCCAGCATTTT. This chain links TRBV19 with TRBJ1-5; D call uncertain. This CDR3 has 13 residues. Germline V gene lookup returns CDR1 LNHDA and CDR2 SQIVND (reference sequence). Trimming removed 5 bases at V and 0 bases at J, with 5 bases between.

This sequence joins TRBV27 and TRBJ2-6; 9 bases agree with TRBD2. The CDR3 extends over 21 amino acids. CDR1 MNHEY and CDR2 SMNVEV come from the germline V gene (reference sequence). J gave up 1 base and V 0 bases, and 13 bases lay outside the gene matches. The DNA of the CDR3 is TGTGCCAGCAGTTTATCCCCCGGGACTAGCTCCTTCGGGTCTGGGGCCAACGTCCTGACTTTC. This sequence encodes CASSLSPGTSSFGSGANVLTF.

The V and J genes are TRBV5-1 and TRBJ1-1; D might be TRBD1 (6 bases). Germline CDR1 reads SGHRS; CDR2 reads YFSETQ. The length of the CDR3 is 16 residues. The ends were cut back, 0 bases at V and 3 bases at J, with 15 bases in the middle. CDR3 residues: CASSLAQGQGDTEAFF. In nucleotides, the CDR3 is TGCGCCAGCAGCTTGGCCCAGGGGCAGGGAGACACTGAAGCTTTCTTT. The whole variable domain, filled in from reference TRBV5-1 and TRBJ1-1, reads KAGVTQTPRYLIKTRGQQVTLSCSPISGHRSVSWYQQTPGQGLQFLFEYFSETQRNKGNFPGRFSGRQFSNSRSEMNVSTLELGDSALYLCASSLAQGQGDTEAFFGQGTRLTVV.

V usage is TRBV19 and J usage is TRBJ1-1; tentative D call: TRBD1 (6 bases). The germline CDR1 and CDR2 sequences are LNHDA and SQIVND (reference sequence). V dropped 0 bases and J dropped 0 bases, with 11 bases sitting between them. CDR3 size: 16 residues. CDR3 amino acids: CASSIDTDRLNTEAFF. The CDR3 region has the DNA TGTGCCAGTAGTATAGATACCGACAGGTTGAACACTGAAGCTTTCTTT.

V gene TRBV5-6 combines with J gene TRBJ2-2; D possibly uses TRBD1 or TRBD2 (5 bases each). The CDR3 runs to 15 residues. Trimming shortened V by 2 bases and J by 8 bases, and 16 bases separated the two germline ends. Germline CDR1 SGHDT, CDR2 YYEEEE. The CDR3 DNA sequence: TGTGCCAGCAGCTTTGGGGCTCAAGGAGGTGGGGAGCTGTTTTTT. This sequence encodes CASSFGAQGGGELFF.

The J gene is TRBJ2-7, the V gene TRBV9; 11 positions agree with TRBD2. From germline, CDR1 is SGDLS and CDR2 YYNGEE. V was clipped by 3 bases and J by 2 bases; unmatched bases: 4. CDR3 length: 15 amino acids. The DNA for the CDR3 is TGTGCCAGCAGCGAAACTAGCGGGAGCGCCTACGAGCAGTACTTC. It encodes CASSETSGSAYEQYF.

This chain connects TRBV29-1 to TRBJ2-3, with TRBD1 matching 8 bases. Trimming took 7 bases from V and 1 from J; bases not matched to a gene: 4. The CDR3 runs to 13 residues. Per the germline V gene, CDR1 is SQVTM and CDR2 is ANQGSEA. The DNA for the CDR3 is TGCAGCGGCACGACAGGGGGCACAGATACGCAGTATTTT. The encoded protein is CSGTTGGTDTQYF.

The V call is TRBV30, the J call TRBJ1-2; D call uncertain. Trimming left V 0 bases short and J 4 bases short, with 6 bases between. This CDR3 region has 12 residues. The V gene's germline CDR1 is GTSNPN and CDR2 SVGIG (reference sequence). The CDR3 DNA sequence: TGTGCCTGGAGTGTAAGGAGCTATGGCTACACCTTC. Its protein is CAWSVRSYGYTF.

This chain links TRBV4-3 with TRBJ2-3; the D gene could be TRBD1 or TRBD2 (7 bases each). The CDR3 extends over 16 amino acids. Germline CDR1 reads LGHNA; CDR2 reads YSLEER. Trimming pared 0 bases from V and 9 bases from J, leaving 19 bases between. The CDR3 region is CASSQEEAGGVGTQYF. The DNA of the CDR3 is TGCGCCAGCAGCCAAGAGGAGGCAGGGGGGGTCGGGACGCAGTATTTT.

The V and J genes are TRBV7-3 and TRBJ1-6, with D possibly TRBD1 on 5 matching bases. The CDR3 totals 15 residues. Deletions cut 2 bases from V and 3 bases from J, with 8 bases between. Germline values: CDR1 SGHTA, CDR2 FQGTGA. The DNA of the CDR3 is TGTGCCAGCAGCTTAGGGGGAGGCTATAATTCACCCCTCCACTTT. Its translation is CASSLGGGYNSPLHF.

The chain couples TRBV15 to TRBJ2-7; the D call may be TRBD1 or TRBD2 (5 bases each). Germline V gene sequence: CDR1 LNHNV, CDR2 YYDKDF (reference sequence). This CDR3 comprises 15 residues. Trimming took 0 bases from V and 0 from J, leaving 9 bases between them. The CDR3 DNA reads TGTGCCACCAGCAGAGATTTTGGGACCTCCTACGAGCAGTACTTC. Encoded protein: CATSRDFGTSYEQYF.

The gene calls are TRBV18 and TRBJ2-7, with D perhaps being TRBD1 or TRBD2 (5 bases each). Germline lookup yields CDR1 KGHSH and CDR2 LQKENI. The CDR3 totals 14 residues. V shed 4 bases and J shed 1 base, with 11 bases lying between them. Here the CDR3 reads CASSRGVRSYEQYF. In DNA form, the CDR3 reads TGTGCCAGCTCACGAGGGGTTAGGTCCTACGAGCAGTACTTC.

The chain joins TRBV4-2 to TRBJ2-3; TRBD2 aligns across 7 bases. CDR1 is LGHNA, CDR2 YNFKEQ, per germline. The CDR3 runs 16 residues. Trimming at V came to 1 base and at J to 4 bases, leaving 8 bases not matched to a gene. For the CDR3, the DNA is TGTGCCAGCAGCCAAGTAAGAGCGGGAAAAGCAGATACGCAGTATTTT. It translates to CASSQVRAGKADTQYF.

The V gene is TRBV5-4, the J gene TRBJ2-1; 11 nucleotides agree with TRBD2. The CDR3 is 14 residues long. The trim removed 5 bases at V and 8 bases at J, leaving 6 bases unmatched. Germline CDR1 SGHNT, CDR2 YYREEE (reference sequence). This CDR3 reads CASRGTSGSDEQFF. The CDR3 coding sequence is TGTGCCAGCAGGGGTACTAGCGGGAGTGATGAGCAGTTCTTC.

The J gene is TRBJ2-7, the V gene TRBV5-1; TRBD1 aligns across 9 bases. Trimming cost V 0 bases and J 4 bases; bases outside gene matches: 11. The CDR3 consists of 17 residues. The germline V gene encodes CDR1 SGHRS and CDR2 YFSETQ. CDR3: CASSLVGTGWGKYEQYF. In DNA, the CDR3 is TGCGCCAGCAGCTTGGTTGGGACAGGGTGGGGGAAGTACGAGCAGTACTTC.

The V call is TRBV4-3, the J call TRBJ2-7, with 13 bases that match TRBD2. CDR1 and CDR2 (germline): LGHNA, YSLEER. The J segment lost 0 bases and the V segment lost 8 bases, leaving 13 bases of the junction unmatched. This CDR3 has 18 residues. CDR3 DNA: TGCGCCAGCCAGTCCCGGACTAGCGGGAGTCGGGACTCCTACGAGCAGTACTTC. Its protein is CASQSRTSGSRDSYEQYF.

The chain combines TRBV25-1 with TRBJ2-5; 10 bases are shared with TRBD1. Germline-derived CDR1 and CDR2 are MGHDK and SYGVNS. The CDR3 covers 16 residues. V trimming: 0 bases; J trimming: 5 bases; junction bases outside the gene matches: 6. The chain's CDR3 is CASSEYKGGQGETQYF. The CDR3 region has the DNA TGTGCCAGCAGTGAATATAAAGGGGGACAGGGGGAGACCCAGTACTTC.

In its sample, this clone was seen once. The chain carries TRBV18 and TRBJ2-5; TRBD2 agrees at 10 bases. V shed 1 base and J 5 bases; nucleotides not matched to a gene: 10. Germline V gives CDR1 KGHSH, CDR2 LQKENI. The CDR3 has 17 amino acids. The CDR3 DNA is TGTGCCAGCTCACCACGTCAGCGGGGGGGCCTGGGGGAGACCCAGTACTTC. Protein product: CASSPRQRGGLGETQYF. Filled out from reference TRBV18 and TRBJ2-5, the complete variable domain reads NAGVMQNPRHLVRRRGQEARLRCSPMKGHSHVYWYRQLPEEGLKFMVYLQKENIIDESGMPKERFSAEFPKEGPSILRIQQVVRGDSAAYFCASSPRQRGGLGETQYFGPGTRLLVL.

The J gene is TRBJ1-3, the V gene TRBV19, with TRBD1 matching over 7 bases. This CDR3 is 15 amino acids long. Germline-derived CDR1 and CDR2 are LNHDA and SQIVND (reference sequence). V trimming: 6 bases; J trimming: 3 bases; junction bases outside the gene matches: 8. CDR3 residues: CASRETTGFGNTIYF. The CDR3 coding sequence is TGTGCCAGTAGGGAAACGACAGGGTTTGGAAACACCATATATTTT.

This clone showed up just once. This chain uses TRBV13 with TRBJ1-3, with a weak D call TRBD1 (5 bases). Germline V CDR1 and CDR2: PRHDT, FYEKMQ (reference sequence). Trimming shortened V by 8 bases and J by 0 bases, and 11 bases separated the two germline ends. This CDR3 has 14 amino acids. CDR3 amino acids: CASLGAGSGNTIYF. In DNA form, the CDR3 reads TGTGCCAGCCTCGGGGCGGGCTCTGGAAACACCATATATTTT. The full variable domain, with the rest looked up from reference TRBV13 and TRBJ1-3, is AAGVIQSPRHLIKEKRETATLKCYPIPRHDTVYWYQQGPGQDPQFLISFYEKMQSDKGSIPDRFSAQQFSDYHSELNMSSLELGDSALYFCASLGAGSGNTIYFGEGSWLTVV.